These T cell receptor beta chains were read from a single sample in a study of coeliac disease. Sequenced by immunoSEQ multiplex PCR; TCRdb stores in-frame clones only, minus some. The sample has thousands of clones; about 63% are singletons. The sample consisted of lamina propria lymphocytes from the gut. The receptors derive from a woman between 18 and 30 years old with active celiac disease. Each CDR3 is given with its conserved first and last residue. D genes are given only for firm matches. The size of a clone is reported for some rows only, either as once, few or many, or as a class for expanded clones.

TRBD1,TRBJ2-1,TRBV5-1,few,CASSLPGGNEQFF,TGCGCCAGCAGCTTGCCAGGGGGCAATGAGCAGTTCTTC
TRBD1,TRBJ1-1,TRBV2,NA,CASSHRQGLGTEAFF,TGTGCCAGCAGTCACAGACAGGGGCTTGGCACTGAAGCTTTCTTT
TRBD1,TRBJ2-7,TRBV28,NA,CASSPGTGFNEQYF,TGTGCCAGCAGTCCGGGGACAGGTTTCAACGAGCAGTACTTC
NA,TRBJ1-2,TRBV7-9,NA,CASSSDRTYGYTF,TGTGCCAGCAGCTCCGACAGAACCTATGGCTACACCTTC
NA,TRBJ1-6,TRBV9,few,CASSVVEGGNSPLHF,TGTGCCAGCAGCGTAGTTGAGGGAGGTAATTCACCCCTCCACTTT
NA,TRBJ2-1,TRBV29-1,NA,CSVDRQRRSYNEQFF,TGCAGCGTTGATAGGCAGCGGAGATCCTACAATGAGCAGTTCTTC
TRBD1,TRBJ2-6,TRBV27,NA,CASSWTGRLSGANVLTF,TGTGCCAGCAGTTGGACAGGGAGACTCTCTGGGGCCAACGTCCTGACTTTC
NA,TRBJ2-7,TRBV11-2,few,CASSLVSGERYEQYF,TGTGCCAGCAGCTTAGTATCCGGGGAACGCTACGAGCAGTACTTC
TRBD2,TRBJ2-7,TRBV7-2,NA,CASSLALLAGAHEQYF,TGTGCCAGCAGCTTAGCGCTTCTAGCGGGAGCTCACGAGCAGTACTTC
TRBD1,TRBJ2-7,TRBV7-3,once,CASSLGTAPSYEQYF,TGTGCCAGCAGCTTAGGGACAGCGCCTTCCTACGAGCAGTACTTC
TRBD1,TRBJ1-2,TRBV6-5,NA,CASRGTGARNGYTF,TGTGCCAGCAGGGGGACAGGGGCTCGAAATGGCTACACCTTC
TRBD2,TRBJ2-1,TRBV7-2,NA,CASSLVAGGPYNEQFF,TGTGCCAGCAGCTTAGTAGCGGGAGGGCCCTACAATGAGCAGTTCTTC
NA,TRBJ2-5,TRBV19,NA,CASSMEGFQETQYF,TGTGCCAGTAGTATGGAGGGGTTCCAAGAGACCCAGTACTTC
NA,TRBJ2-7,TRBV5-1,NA,CASSLALGYEQYF,TGCGCCAGCAGCTTGGCCCTCGGCTACGAGCAGTACTTC
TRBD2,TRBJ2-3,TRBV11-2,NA,CASSLREGSTDTQYF,TGTGCCAGCAGCTTAAGGGAGGGAAGCACAGATACGCAGTATTTT
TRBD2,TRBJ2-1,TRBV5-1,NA,CASSLNSQRGGEQFF,TGCGCCAGCAGCTTGAATTCCCAGCGGGGGGGTGAGCAGTTCTTC
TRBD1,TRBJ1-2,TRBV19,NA,CASSPPVAGGWYGYTF,TGTGCCAGTAGTCCGCCCGTGGCAGGGGGCTGGTATGGCTACACCTTC